This T cell receptor beta chain was profiled in a study of shared clonotypes between healthy human individuals. About the research overall: With ages of 18 to 49, the donors were two women and a few men. Study-level results: Sampling covered blood only; tissue repertoires likely differ.

Sequencing was performed with immunoSEQ multiplex PCR; in TCRdb, only in-frame clones are kept and a portion is missing. Of some 530,000 clones listed, 81% are singletons. As regards this clone: What it recognizes is unknown.

This CDR3 region has 21 residues. The V gene's germline CDR1 is LNHNV and CDR2 YYDKDF (reference sequence). The ends were cut back, 0 bases at V and 0 bases at J, with 24 bases in the middle. For unsorted samples, genomic DNA was extracted from roughly 100 million PBMCs. The gene calls are TRBV15 and TRBJ1-5; TRBD1 might be the D (6 bases). The source of this sequence is a woman between 40 and 50 years old in good health. Some clones in this sample may be carry-over from other donors' samples. Source material: PBMCs. CDR3 in amino acids: CATSRDRRGAGEGNSNQPQHF. The CDR3 DNA reads as TGTGCCACCAGCAGAGATCGAAGAGGAGCAGGGGAGGGAAATAGCAATCAGCCCCAGCATTTT.